The next 6 T cell receptor beta chains were all read from a single sample in a study of blood T cell repertoires in COVID-19. Profiled with immunoSEQ multiplex PCR; TCRdb holds only in-frame clones, not every one. This table has under 200,000 clones, about four fifths appearing once. The sequencing input was peripheral blood. The receptors were gathered from a human donor with acute or convalescent COVID-19. The donor label of this sample is uncertain.

This clone was seen only once. The rearrangement joins TRBV28 to TRBJ2-7, with a possible D match to TRBD2 (6 bases). The CDR3 is 15 amino acids. V lost 6 bases to trimming and J lost 4 bases, with 19 bases between them. Germline V gene data show CDR1 as MDHEN and CDR2 as SYDVKM. CDR3: CASRTGTLGGYEQYF. In DNA, the CDR3 is TGTGCCAGCAGAACGGGGACTCTCGGAGGGTACGAGCAGTACTTC.

V usage is TRBV4-1 and J usage is TRBJ2-1; 12 bases line up with TRBD2. Trimming took 4 bases from V and 3 from J; bases not matched to a gene: 4. This CDR3 comprises 16 residues. Germline loops: CDR1 MGHRA, CDR2 YSYEKL. The CDR3 here is CASSRRLAGDYNEQFF. The CDR3 DNA reads as TGCGCCAGCAGCCGTAGACTAGCGGGAGACTACAATGAGCAGTTCTTC.

Here the CDR3 DNA reads TGTGCCAGCAGCTTAGGACCGGAGGGTCAGCCCCAGCATTTT. It encodes CASSLGPEGQPQHF. The rearrangement joins TRBV7-9 to TRBJ1-5; D is undetermined. The CDR3 spans 14 residues. The V and J ends lost 1 base and 6 bases respectively, with 10 bases between them. Germline V lookup: CDR1 SEHNR, CDR2 FQNEAQ (reference sequence).

The V gene is TRBV9, the J gene TRBJ2-2; D is possibly TRBD2 (7 bases). Between the trimmed V and J ends, which lost 6 bases and 7 bases, there was a span of 16 bases. This CDR3 is built from 14 residues. The germline gives CDR1 SGDLS, CDR2 YYNGEE. The CDR3 reads CASTKGGLDGELFF. The CDR3 DNA is TGTGCCAGCACCAAGGGGGGGCTGGACGGGGAGCTGTTTTTT.

This clone has a single count. The chain carries TRBV30 and TRBJ2-2; 9 bases line up with TRBD2. After removal of 3 bases from V and 2 bases from J, the junction contained 1 base not matched to a gene. This CDR3 is 14 amino acids long. Germline CDR1 and CDR2: GTSNPN and SVGIG (reference sequence). CDR3 in DNA: TGTGCCTGGAGGACTAGCGGCAACACCGGGGAGCTGTTTTTT. Translation gives CAWRTSGNTGELFF. The full variable domain, in which reference TRBV30 and TRBJ2-2 provide the parts outside the CDR3, is SQTIHQWPATLVQPVGSPLSLECTVEGTSNPNLYWYRQAAGRGLQLLFYSVGIGQISSEVPQNLSASRPQDRQFILSSKKLLLSDSGFYLCAWRTSGNTGELFFGEGSRLTVL.

The CDR3 region has the DNA TGCGCCAGCATTCCCAGTCCTTCCTACGAGCAGTACTTC. Translation gives CASIPSPSYEQYF. The chain carries TRBV23-1 and TRBJ2-7; no reliable D call. TRBV23-1 is classed as an ORF, of uncertain function. The CDR3 has 13 residues. V lost 7 bases, J lost 1 base, and 11 bases lay in between.